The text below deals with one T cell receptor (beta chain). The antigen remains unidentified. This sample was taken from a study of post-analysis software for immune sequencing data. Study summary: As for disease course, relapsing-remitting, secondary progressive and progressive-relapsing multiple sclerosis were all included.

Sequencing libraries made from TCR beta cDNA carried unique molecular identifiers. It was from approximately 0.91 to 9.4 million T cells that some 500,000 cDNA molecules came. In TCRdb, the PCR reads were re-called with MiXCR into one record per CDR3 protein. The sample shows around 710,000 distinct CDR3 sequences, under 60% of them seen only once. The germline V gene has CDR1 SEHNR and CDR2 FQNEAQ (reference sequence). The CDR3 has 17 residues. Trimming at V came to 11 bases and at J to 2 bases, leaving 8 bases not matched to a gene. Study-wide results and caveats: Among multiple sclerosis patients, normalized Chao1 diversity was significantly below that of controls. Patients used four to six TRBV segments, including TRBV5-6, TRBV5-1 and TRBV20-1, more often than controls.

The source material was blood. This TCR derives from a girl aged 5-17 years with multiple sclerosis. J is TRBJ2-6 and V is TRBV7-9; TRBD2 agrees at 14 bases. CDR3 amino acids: CAGNPGLAGAGANVLTF. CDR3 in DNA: TGTGCCGGCAACCCGGGACTAGCGGGAGCTGGGGCCAACGTCCTGACTTTC.